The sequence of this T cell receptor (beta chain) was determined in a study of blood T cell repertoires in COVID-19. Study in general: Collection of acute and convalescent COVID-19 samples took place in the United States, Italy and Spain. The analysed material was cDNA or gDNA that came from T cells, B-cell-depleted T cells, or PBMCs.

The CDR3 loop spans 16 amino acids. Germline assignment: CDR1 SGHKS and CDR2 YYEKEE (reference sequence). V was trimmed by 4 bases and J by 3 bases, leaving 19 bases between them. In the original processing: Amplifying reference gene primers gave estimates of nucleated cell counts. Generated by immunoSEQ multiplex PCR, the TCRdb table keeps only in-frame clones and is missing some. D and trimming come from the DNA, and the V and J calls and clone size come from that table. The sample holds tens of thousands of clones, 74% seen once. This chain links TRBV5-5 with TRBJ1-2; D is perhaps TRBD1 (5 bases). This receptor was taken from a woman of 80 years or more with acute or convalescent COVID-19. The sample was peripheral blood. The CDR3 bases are TGTGCCAGCAGCCCACTTTCAGGGCCGGGGGACTATGGCTACACCTTC. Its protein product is CASSPLSGPGDYGYTF.